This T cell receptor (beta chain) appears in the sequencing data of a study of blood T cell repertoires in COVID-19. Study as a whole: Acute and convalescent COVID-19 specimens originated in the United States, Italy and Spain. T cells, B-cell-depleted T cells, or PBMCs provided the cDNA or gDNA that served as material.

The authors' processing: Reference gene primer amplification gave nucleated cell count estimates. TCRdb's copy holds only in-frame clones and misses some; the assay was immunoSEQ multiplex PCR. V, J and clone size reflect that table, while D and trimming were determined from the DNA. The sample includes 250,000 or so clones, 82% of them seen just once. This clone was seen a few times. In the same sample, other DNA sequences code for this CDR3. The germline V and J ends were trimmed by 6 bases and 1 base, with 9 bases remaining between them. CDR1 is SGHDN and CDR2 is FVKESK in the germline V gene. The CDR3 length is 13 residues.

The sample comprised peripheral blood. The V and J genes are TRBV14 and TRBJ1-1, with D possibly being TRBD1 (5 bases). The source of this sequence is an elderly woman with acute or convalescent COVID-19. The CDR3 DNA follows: TGTGCCAGCAGTATCGGGGGGAACACTGAAGCTTTCTTT. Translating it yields CASSIGGNTEAFF.